The clone carrying this T cell receptor (beta chain) was counted only a few times. Its antigen is unknown. Germline values: CDR1 MNHEY, CDR2 SMNVEV (reference sequence). The CDR3 length is 15 residues. V gave up 6 bases and J gave up 5 bases; unmatched junction bases: 12. The data are from a study of beta chain features in type 1 diabetes. cDNA synthesis used the whole RNA isolate, giving expressed TCRB sequences. The table came from immunoSEQ multiplex PCR; TCRdb's copy has only in-frame clones and leaves some out. The table has 120,000 or so clones, roughly 17% seen once; the top ten hold 2% to 3%. General observations from the study: In every one of the four CD4+ subsets, TCRB CDR3s were moderately but significantly shorter in Type 1 diabetes patients.

This chain uses TRBV27 with TRBJ2-5; TRBD2 matches at 7 bases. Sequenced sample: central memory CD4+ T cells from blood. This clonotype was obtained from a man aged 18-30 years with type 1 diabetes. The CDR3 region has the DNA TGTGCCAGCAGCCGAGTGGCGGGAGTAGGTGAGACCCAGTACTTC. This sequence encodes CASSRVAGVGETQYF.